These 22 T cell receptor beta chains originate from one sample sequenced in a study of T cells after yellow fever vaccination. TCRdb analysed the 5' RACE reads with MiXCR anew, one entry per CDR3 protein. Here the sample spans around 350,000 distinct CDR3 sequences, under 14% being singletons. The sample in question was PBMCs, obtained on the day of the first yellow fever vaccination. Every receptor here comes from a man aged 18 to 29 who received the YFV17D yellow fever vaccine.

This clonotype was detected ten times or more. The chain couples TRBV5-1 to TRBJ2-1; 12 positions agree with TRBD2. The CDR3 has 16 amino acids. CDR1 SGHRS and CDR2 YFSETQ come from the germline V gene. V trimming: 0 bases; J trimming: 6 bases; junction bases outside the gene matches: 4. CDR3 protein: CASSLEVTSGGNEQFF. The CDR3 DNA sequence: TGCGCCAGCAGCTTGGAGGTGACTAGCGGGGGCAATGAGCAGTTCTTC.

The CDR3 nucleotides read TGTGCCAGCAGCCGGGGGGAGGTAGATACGCAGTATTTT. Residues: CASSRGEVDTQYF. This chain connects TRBV7-2 to TRBJ2-3; TRBD2 aligns across 7 bases. This CDR3 is built from 13 residues. Unmatched junction bases numbered 4, after V lost 5 bases and J lost 5 bases. Germline V gene data show CDR1 as SGHTA and CDR2 as FQGNSA.

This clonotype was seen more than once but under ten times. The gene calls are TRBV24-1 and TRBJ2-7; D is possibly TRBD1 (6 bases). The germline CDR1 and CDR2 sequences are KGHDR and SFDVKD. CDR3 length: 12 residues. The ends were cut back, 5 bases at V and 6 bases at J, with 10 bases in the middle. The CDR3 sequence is CATSATGTEQYF. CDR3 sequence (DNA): TGTGCCACCAGTGCGACAGGAACCGAGCAGTACTTC.

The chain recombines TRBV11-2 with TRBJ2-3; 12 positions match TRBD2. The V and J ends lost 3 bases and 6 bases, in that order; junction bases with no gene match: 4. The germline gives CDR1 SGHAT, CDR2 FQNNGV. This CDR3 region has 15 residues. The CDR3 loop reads CASSFQTSGGDTQYF. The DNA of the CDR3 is TGTGCCAGCAGCTTTCAGACTAGCGGGGGTGATACGCAGTATTTT.

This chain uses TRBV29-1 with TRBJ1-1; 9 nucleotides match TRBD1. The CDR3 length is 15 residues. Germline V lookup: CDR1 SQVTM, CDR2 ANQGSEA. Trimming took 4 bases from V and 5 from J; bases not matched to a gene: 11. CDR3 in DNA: TGCAGCGTTGCTTGGGTAGACAGGGGGGGAACTGAAGCTTTCTTT. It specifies CSVAWVDRGGTEAFF.

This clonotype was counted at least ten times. CDR3 nucleotides: TGCGCCAGCAGCCCACGTCTCCGGGACAGTGAAGCTTTCTTT. It translates to CASSPRLRDSEAFF. The chain links TRBV4-1 to TRBJ1-1; 7 bases fit TRBD1. V was pared by 4 bases and J by 7 bases, with 9 bases of the junction left unmatched. Germline V lookup: CDR1 MGHRA, CDR2 YSYEKL. The CDR3 contains 14 residues.

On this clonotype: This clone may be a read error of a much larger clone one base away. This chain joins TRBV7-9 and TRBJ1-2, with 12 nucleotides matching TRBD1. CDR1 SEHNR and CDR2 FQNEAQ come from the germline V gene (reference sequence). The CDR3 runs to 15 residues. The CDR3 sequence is CARSSGQGANYGYTF. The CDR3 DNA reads TGTGCCAGGAGCTCGGGACAGGGGGCGAACTATGGCTACACCTTC.

In DNA, the CDR3 is TGCGCCAGCAGCTCTGGAGGGGGGGGACTCCAAGAGACCCAGTACTTC. Its protein product is CASSSGGGGLQETQYF. The chain carries TRBV5-1 and TRBJ2-5, with D possibly TRBD2 on 7 matching bases. V was shortened by 3 bases and J by 1 base, with 16 bases between the two germline ends. This CDR3 contains 16 residues. Germline V CDR1 and CDR2: SGHRS, YFSETQ.

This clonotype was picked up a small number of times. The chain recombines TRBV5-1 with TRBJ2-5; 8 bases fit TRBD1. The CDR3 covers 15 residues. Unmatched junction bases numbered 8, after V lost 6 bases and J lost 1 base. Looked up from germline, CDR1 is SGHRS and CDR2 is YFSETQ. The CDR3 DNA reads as TGCGCCAGCACCCTGGGCGGACAGGGCCAAGAGACCCAGTACTTC. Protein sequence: CASTLGGQGQETQYF.

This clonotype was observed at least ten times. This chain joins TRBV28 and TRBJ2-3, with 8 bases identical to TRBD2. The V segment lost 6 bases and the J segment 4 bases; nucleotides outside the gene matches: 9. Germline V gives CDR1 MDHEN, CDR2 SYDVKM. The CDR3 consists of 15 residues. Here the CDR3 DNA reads TGTGCCAGCAGCCCCCGGGGGGGCCCCGCAGATACGCAGTATTTT. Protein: CASSPRGGPADTQYF.

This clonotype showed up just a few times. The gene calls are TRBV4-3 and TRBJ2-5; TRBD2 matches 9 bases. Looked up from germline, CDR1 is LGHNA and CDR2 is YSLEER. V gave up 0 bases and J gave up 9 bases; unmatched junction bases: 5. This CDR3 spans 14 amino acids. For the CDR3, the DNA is TGCGCCAGCAGCCAAGATCTAGCGGGGCTGGCCCAGTACTTC. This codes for CASSQDLAGLAQYF.

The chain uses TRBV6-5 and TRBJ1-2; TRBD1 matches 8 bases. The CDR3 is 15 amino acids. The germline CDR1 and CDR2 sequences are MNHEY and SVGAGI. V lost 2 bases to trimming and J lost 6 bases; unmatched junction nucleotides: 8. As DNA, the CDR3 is TGTGCCAGCAGTTACACGGACAGGGTTTCAGATGGCTACACCTTC. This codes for CASSYTDRVSDGYTF.

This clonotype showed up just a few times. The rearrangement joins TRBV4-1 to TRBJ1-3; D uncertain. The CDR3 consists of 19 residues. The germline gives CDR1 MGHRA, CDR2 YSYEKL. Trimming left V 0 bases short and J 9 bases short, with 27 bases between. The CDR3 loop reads CASSQEESSLGVGDCTIYF. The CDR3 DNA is TGCGCCAGCAGCCAAGAGGAATCGTCGCTCGGGGTGGGCGATTGCACCATATATTTT.

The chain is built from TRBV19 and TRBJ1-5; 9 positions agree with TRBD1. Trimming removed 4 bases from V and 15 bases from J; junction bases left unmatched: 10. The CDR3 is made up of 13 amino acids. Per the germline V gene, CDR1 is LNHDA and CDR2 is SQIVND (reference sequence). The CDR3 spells CASSTSGTGPLHF. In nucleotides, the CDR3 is TGTGCCAGTAGTACCTCCGGGACAGGGCCACTGCATTTT.

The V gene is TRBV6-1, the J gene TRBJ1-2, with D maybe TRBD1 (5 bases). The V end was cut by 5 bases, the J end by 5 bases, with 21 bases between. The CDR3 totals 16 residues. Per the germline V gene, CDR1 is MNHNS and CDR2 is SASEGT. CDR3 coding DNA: TGTGCCAGCAGTACCCCCCGACAGACACCGTTTTATGGCTACACCTTC. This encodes CASSTPRQTPFYGYTF.

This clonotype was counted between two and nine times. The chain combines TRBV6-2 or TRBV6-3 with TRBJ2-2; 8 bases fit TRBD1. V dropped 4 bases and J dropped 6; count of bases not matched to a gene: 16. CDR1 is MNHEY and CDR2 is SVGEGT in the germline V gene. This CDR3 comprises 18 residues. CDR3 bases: TGTGCCAGCAGTTCCTTTGGACAGGGTGGATACGTCTCCGGGGAGCTGTTTTTT. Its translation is CASSSFGQGGYVSGELFF.

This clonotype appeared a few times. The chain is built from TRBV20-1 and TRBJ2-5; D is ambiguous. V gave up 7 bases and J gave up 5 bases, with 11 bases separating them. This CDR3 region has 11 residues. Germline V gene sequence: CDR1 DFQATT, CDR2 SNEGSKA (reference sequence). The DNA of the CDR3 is TGCAGTGTCAACCCCTGGGAGACCCAGTACTTC. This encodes CSVNPWETQYF.

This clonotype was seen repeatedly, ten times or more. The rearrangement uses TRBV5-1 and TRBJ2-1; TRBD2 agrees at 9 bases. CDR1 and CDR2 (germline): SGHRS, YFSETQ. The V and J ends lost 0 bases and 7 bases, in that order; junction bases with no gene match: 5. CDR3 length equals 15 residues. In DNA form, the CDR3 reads TGCGCCAGCAGCTTGGTGGCGGGGGGGCGGAATGAGCAGTTCTTC. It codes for CASSLVAGGRNEQFF.

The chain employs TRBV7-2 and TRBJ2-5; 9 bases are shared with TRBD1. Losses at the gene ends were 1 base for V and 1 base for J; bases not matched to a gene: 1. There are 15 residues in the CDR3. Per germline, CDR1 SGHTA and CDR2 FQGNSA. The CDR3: CASSLDRGPQETQYF. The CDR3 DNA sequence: TGTGCCAGCAGCTTAGACAGGGGGCCCCAAGAGACCCAGTACTTC.

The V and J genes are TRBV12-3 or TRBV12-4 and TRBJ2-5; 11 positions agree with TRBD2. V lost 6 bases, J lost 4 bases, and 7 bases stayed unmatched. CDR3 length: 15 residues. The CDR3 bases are TGTGCCAGCAGGATTAGCGGGGGGGCCGCAGAGACCCAGTACTTC. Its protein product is CASRISGGAAETQYF.

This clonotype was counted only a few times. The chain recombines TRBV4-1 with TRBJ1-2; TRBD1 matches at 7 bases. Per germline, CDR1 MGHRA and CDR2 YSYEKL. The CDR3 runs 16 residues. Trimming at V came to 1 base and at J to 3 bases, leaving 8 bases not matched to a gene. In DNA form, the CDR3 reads TGCGCCAGCAGCCAAGGGTCGTCAGGGGGTGACTATGGCTACACCTTC. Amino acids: CASSQGSSGGDYGYTF.

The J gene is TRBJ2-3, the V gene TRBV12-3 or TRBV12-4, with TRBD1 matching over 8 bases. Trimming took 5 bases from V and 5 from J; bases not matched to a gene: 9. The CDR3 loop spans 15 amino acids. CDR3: CASSRQGAVIDTQYF. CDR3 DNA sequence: TGTGCCAGCAGTCGTCAGGGGGCGGTGATAGATACGCAGTATTTT.